These 13 T cell receptor beta chains were sequenced from one sample in a study of radiotherapy plus CTLA-4 blockade in lung cancer. Some clones are missing from TCRdb's copy, which holds only in-frame ones; the method was immunoSEQ multiplex PCR. The profile shows tens of thousands of clones, 60% to 75% of them singletons. Sequences were derived from peripheral blood, sampled from a patient treated with radiotherapy plus ipilimumab. All receptors derive from a human donor with non-small cell lung cancer whose response to radiotherapy plus ipilimumab could not be evaluated.

This rearrangement joins TRBV6-1 to TRBJ1-2; a weak D match, TRBD1 (6 bases). CDR3 length: 15 amino acids. V lost 5 bases, J lost 4 bases, and 17 bases lay in between. The germline V gene has CDR1 MNHNS and CDR2 SASEGT. CDR3 sequence reads: CASSPTGLRSYGYTF. Written as DNA, the CDR3 is TGTGCCAGCAGTCCCACAGGGTTACGAAGCTATGGCTACACCTTC.

V and J are TRBV11-2 and TRBJ2-5, with TRBD2 matching over 12 bases. The ends lost 3 bases at V and 11 bases at J; junction bases unmatched: 10. Germline CDR1 reads SGHAT; CDR2 reads FQNNGV. CDR3 length equals 15 residues. The CDR3 region has the DNA TGTGCCAGCAGCTTCCGGACTAGCGGGAATCCTTGGCAGTACTTC. Translated, it gives CASSFRTSGNPWQYF.

The chain recombines TRBV11-3 with TRBJ2-1; 12 bases line up with TRBD1. The CDR3 is made up of 17 amino acids. Germline CDR1 and CDR2: SGHNT and YENEEA. The trim removed 5 bases at V and 7 bases at J, leaving 12 bases unmatched. CDR3 nucleotides: TGTGCCAGCAGCATCCGTCGCGGGACAGGGGGCATAAATGAGCAGTTCTTC. It codes for CASSIRRGTGGINEQFF.

This clone was seen a handful of times. The chain has TRBV5-8 and TRBJ1-6, with TRBD1 matching over 9 bases. The CDR3 consists of 16 residues. Germline V gives CDR1 SGHTS, CDR2 YDEGEE. The trim removed 4 bases at V and 6 bases at J, leaving 8 bases unmatched. CDR3 loop: CASSPYTGGVNSPLHF. CDR3 in DNA: TGTGCCAGCAGCCCGTATACAGGGGGCGTTAATTCACCCCTCCACTTT.

The gene calls are TRBV6-5 and TRBJ1-5, with D perhaps matching TRBD1 (6 bases). Trimming cost V 5 bases and J 5 bases, with 13 bases left between them. This CDR3 region has 14 residues. Germline V lookup: CDR1 MNHEY, CDR2 SVGAGI. CDR3 residues: CASSDDRRYQPQHF. For the CDR3, the DNA is TGTGCCAGCAGTGACGACAGGCGGTATCAGCCCCAGCATTTT.

The V and J genes are TRBV19 and TRBJ2-5; TRBD1 might be the D (5 bases). The germline V and J ends were trimmed by 3 bases and 5 bases, with 16 bases remaining between them. CDR3 size: 15 residues. Germline assignment: CDR1 LNHDA and CDR2 SQIVND (reference sequence). The CDR3: CASSISDTTTETQYF. The CDR3 DNA reads TGTGCCAGTAGTATCTCGGACACAACAACTGAGACCCAGTACTTC.

This clone has just one count. The V and J genes are TRBV28 and TRBJ1-5; D gene unclear. The CDR3 spans 15 residues. Germline V CDR1 and CDR2: MDHEN, SYDVKM. Trimming shortened V by 6 bases and J by 3 bases, and 15 bases separated the two germline ends. CDR3 sequence: CASRGGGIDNQPQHF. Here the CDR3 DNA reads TGTGCCAGCAGAGGAGGAGGAATCGACAATCAGCCCCAGCATTTT.

V usage is TRBV29-1 and J usage is TRBJ2-2; a weak D match, TRBD2 (6 bases). The CDR3 is 13 residues long. V dropped 4 bases and J dropped 6 bases, with 12 bases sitting between them. Germline-derived CDR1 and CDR2 are SQVTM and ANQGSEA. The CDR3 DNA reads TGCAGCGTTGCGACACCGGGGGCCGGGGAGCTGTTTTTT. Translating it yields CSVATPGAGELFF.

CDR3 residues: CASSREMGSEQFF. CDR3 in DNA: TGCGCCAGCAGTCGAGAGATGGGCAGTGAGCAGTTCTTC. V usage is TRBV10-1 and J usage is TRBJ2-1; no reliable D call. Per germline, CDR1 WNHNN and CDR2 SYGVQD (reference sequence). Trimming stripped 5 bases from V and 9 bases from J, with 14 bases between. This CDR3 comprises 13 residues.

V usage is TRBV11-2 and J usage is TRBJ2-2; TRBD1 aligns across 9 bases. CDR3 size: 17 residues. The germline V gene encodes CDR1 SGHAT and CDR2 FQNNGV. With V trimmed by 1 base and J by 6 bases, 9 bases remained unmatched. In DNA, the CDR3 is TGTGCCAGCAGCTTAGGGGACAGGGCCTCTTTTTCCGGGGAGCTGTTTTTT. Encoded protein: CASSLGDRASFSGELFF. Together with reference TRBV11-2 and TRBJ2-2, the CDR3 gives the full variable domain: EAGVAQSPRYKIIEKRQSVAFWCNPISGHATLYWYQQILGQGPKLLIQFQNNGVVDDSQLPKDRFSAERLKGVDSTLKIQPAKLEDSAVYLCASSLGDRASFSGELFFGEGSRLTVL.

The chain employs TRBV21-1 and TRBJ1-1; the table's D call TRBD1 went unverified against the DNA. TRBV21-1 constitutes a pseudogene. The CDR3 is made up of 18 amino acids. The CDR3 nucleotides are TGTGCCAGCAGCAACAGGGACAGGGCCCGGGGGATGAACACTGAAGCTTTCTTT. This codes for CASSNRDRARGMNTEAFF.

This clone was counted a few times. CDR3 bases: TGTGCCAGCAGTACCTTGAGGGGCTACACCTTC. This gives the protein CASSTLRGYTF. The rearrangement joins TRBV6-1 to TRBJ1-2; D unclear. The CDR3 loop spans 11 amino acids. Looked up from germline, CDR1 is MNHNS and CDR2 is SASEGT. V was trimmed by 5 bases and J by 8 bases, leaving 9 bases between them.

This rearrangement joins TRBV19 to TRBJ2-1; 8 bases agree with TRBD2. The V segment lost 3 bases and the J segment 7 bases; nucleotides outside the gene matches: 5. This CDR3 has 14 residues. Germline loops: CDR1 LNHDA, CDR2 SQIVND (reference sequence). The CDR3 loop reads CASSIELAANEQFF. DNA for the CDR3: TGTGCCAGTAGTATCGAACTAGCGGCAAATGAGCAGTTCTTC. The full variable domain, its missing parts supplied by reference TRBV19 and TRBJ2-1, is DGGITQSPKYLFRKEGQNVTLSCEQNLNHDAMYWYRQDPGQGLRLIYYSQIVNDFQKGDIAEGYSVSREKKESFPLTVTSAQKNPTAFYLCASSIELAANEQFFGPGTRLTVL.